Below are 2 T cell receptor beta chains sequenced from a single sample in a study of blood T cell repertoires in COVID-19. Here immunoSEQ multiplex PCR was the method, and the copy in TCRdb shows in-frame clones only, minus some. The profile shows 92,000 or so clones, approximately 75% of them singletons. Sequencing was done on a sample of peripheral blood. The receptors come from a woman of 80 years or more with acute or convalescent COVID-19.

In this sample, this clone turned up a few times. The same CDR3 arises from other DNA sequences in this sample as well. The genes are TRBV28 and TRBJ1-1; a weak D match, TRBD1 (5 bases). Germline V lookup: CDR1 MDHEN, CDR2 SYDVKM. This CDR3 has 15 residues. Trimming cost V 5 bases and J 1 base, with 14 bases left between them. The CDR3 here is CASSPRGGGNTEAFF. The CDR3 region has the DNA TGTGCCAGCAGTCCCCGTGGGGGAGGGAACACTGAAGCTTTCTTT.

This clone was picked up a small number of times. V and J are TRBV27 and TRBJ1-3; 9 bases are a match to TRBD1. Per the germline V gene, CDR1 is MNHEY and CDR2 is SMNVEV (reference sequence). V trimming: 0 bases; J trimming: 9 bases; junction bases outside the gene matches: 3. The CDR3 covers 14 residues. The CDR3 is CASSLSTGGSTIYF. In DNA form, the CDR3 reads TGTGCCAGCAGTTTATCGACAGGGGGGAGCACCATATATTTT.